This T cell receptor beta chain was obtained from a study of beta chain features in type 1 diabetes. A sort by CD45RO/CCR7/CD25/CD127/CD95/CD27 yielded CD4+ naive, central memory, regulatory and stem cell-like memory cells. V dropped 3 bases and J dropped 3 bases, with 9 bases sitting between them. CDR3 length: 12 residues. CDR1 and CDR2 (germline): SQVTM, ANQGSEA. This clone has a handful of counts. Its antigen remains unknown. As every portion of the isolated RNA was reverse transcribed, the sequencing read expressed TCRB transcripts. Clones were read by immunoSEQ multiplex PCR, and TCRdb kept only the in-frame ones, dropping some. Among around 500,000 clones listed, approximately 10% were seen once. Findings and limits, study-wide: For TCRB rearrangement, an influence of HLA type remained unresolved here. Researchers reported that naive, central memory and Treg TCRB repertoires appeared more similar in patients than in healthy donors.

J is TRBJ2-7 and V is TRBV29-1, with D uncertain. Sequences were obtained from naive CD4+ T cells from blood. The sequence was obtained from a woman in her late teens or twenties in good health. The CDR3 sequence is CSVEKLGYEQYF. The CDR3 DNA reads TGCAGCGTTGAGAAGCTCGGCTACGAGCAGTACTTC.